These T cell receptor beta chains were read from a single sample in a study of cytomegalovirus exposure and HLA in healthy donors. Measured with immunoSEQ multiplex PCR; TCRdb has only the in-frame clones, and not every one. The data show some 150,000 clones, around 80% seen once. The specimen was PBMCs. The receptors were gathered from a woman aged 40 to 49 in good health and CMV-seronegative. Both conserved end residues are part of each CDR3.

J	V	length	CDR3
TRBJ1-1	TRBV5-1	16	CASSLTGLGMNTEAFF
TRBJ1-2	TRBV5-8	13	CASSLHVDYGYTF
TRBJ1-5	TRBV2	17	CASRGREFEGSDQPQHF
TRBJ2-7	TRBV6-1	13	CASSGTGHYEQYF
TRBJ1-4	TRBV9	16	CASSAATGGSNEKLFF
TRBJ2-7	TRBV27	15	CASSLEGGISYEQYF
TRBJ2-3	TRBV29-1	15	CSVDMGRVWTDTQYF
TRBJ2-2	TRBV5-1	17	CASTPGISTLNTGELFF
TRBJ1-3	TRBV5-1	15	CASSLSGSSGNTIYF
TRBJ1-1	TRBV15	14	CATSRGTLNTEAFF
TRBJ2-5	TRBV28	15	CASSPYRTSQETQYF
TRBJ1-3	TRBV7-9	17	CASSSTDWVDSGNTIYF
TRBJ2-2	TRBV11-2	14	CASSQQGSGGELFF
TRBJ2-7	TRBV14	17	CASSQEWRMSGPGEQYF
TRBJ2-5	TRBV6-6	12	CASSRGGETQYF
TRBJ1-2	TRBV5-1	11	CASAEGYGYTF
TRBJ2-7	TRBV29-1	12	CSVEGRPYEQYF
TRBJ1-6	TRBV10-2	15	CASSEGRGIWSPLHF
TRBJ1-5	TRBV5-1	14	CASSFGAGNQPQHF
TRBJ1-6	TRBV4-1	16	CASSQARGDRNSPLHF
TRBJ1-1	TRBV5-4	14	CASSLPGTQAEAFF
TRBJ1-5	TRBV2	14	CASSERGSNQPQHF
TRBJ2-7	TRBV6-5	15	CASSPRGQPSYEQYF
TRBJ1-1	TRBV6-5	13	CASSYSGRGEAFF
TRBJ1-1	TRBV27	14	CASSDGGGNTEAFF
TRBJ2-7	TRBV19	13	CASSGRGSYEQYF